These 21 T cell receptor beta chains originate from one sample sequenced in a study of beta chain features in type 1 diabetes (dated 2018 in TCRdb). Libraries were constructed by the immunoSEQ multiplex PCR assay. The entire amount of isolated RNA was reverse transcribed using the High Capacity cDNA Reverse Transcription Kit, so the sequenced TCRB transcripts were expressed ones. TCRdb re-hosts the immuneACCESS table, in-frame sequences only. Its copies lack some clones; in the studies checked, an unresolved V gene accounts for under half of them, and the cause for the rest is not known. For this sample the table gives a few hundred thousand clones, of which roughly an eighth were detected only once. Of the sample, around 0.02% is held by the ten largest clones. Sequencing was performed on naive CD4+ T cells from blood. Reading the label with the study, this specimen's cell subset or site is: true naive CD4+ T cells. These receptors were obtained from a man aged 18 to 29 in good health.

The chain uses TRBV7-3 and TRBJ2-3, with D perhaps matching TRBD2 (5 bases). There are 12 residues in the CDR3. V was cut by 6 bases and J by 5 bases, with 9 bases left in between. In germline, CDR1 is SGHTA, CDR2 FQGTGA. CDR3: CASSPSGDTQYF. DNA for the CDR3: TGTGCCAGCAGTCCAAGCGGAGATACGCAGTATTTT.

This clone was counted only a few times. This sequence joins TRBV27 and TRBJ2-7, with D tentatively TRBD2 (6 bases). V lost 5 bases to trimming and J lost 2 bases, with 10 bases between them. Per germline, CDR1 MNHEY and CDR2 SMNVEV (reference sequence). This CDR3 region has 13 residues. For the CDR3, the DNA is TGTGCCAGCAGTCATAGCGGAACCTACGAGCAGTACTTC. Residues: CASSHSGTYEQYF.

The chain uses TRBV5-1 and TRBJ2-7; TRBD2 aligns across 10 bases. J was trimmed by 5 bases and V by 3 bases; bases with no gene match: 8. The V gene's germline CDR1 is SGHRS and CDR2 YFSETQ. The CDR3 covers 15 residues. The CDR3 loop is CASSSGTSVNNEQYF. The CDR3 DNA reads as TGCGCCAGCAGCTCGGGGACTAGCGTAAACAACGAGCAGTACTTC.

This chain links TRBV9 with TRBJ1-5, with 7 bases fitting TRBD1. Germline lookup yields CDR1 SGDLS and CDR2 YYNGEE. The CDR3 runs 15 residues. The J segment lost 4 bases and the V segment lost 0 bases, leaving 4 bases of the junction unmatched. In nucleotides, the CDR3 is TGTGCCAGCAGCGTAGACCCGGACAGGAATCAGCCCCAGCATTTT. Translating it yields CASSVDPDRNQPQHF.

The gene calls are TRBV7-9 and TRBJ2-7, with D possibly being TRBD1 (5 bases). From germline, CDR1 is SEHNR and CDR2 FQNEAQ (reference sequence). This CDR3 is built from 17 residues. Trimming took 0 bases from V and 3 from J, leaving 18 bases between them. CDR3 nucleotide sequence: TGTGCCAGCAGCTTAGCCGGCGTGGGGCGGAGACTCTACGAGCAGTACTTC. Translated: CASSLAGVGRRLYEQYF.

The CDR3 region is CASSPDRTGAIDEQYF. CDR3 coding DNA: TGTGCCAGCAGTCCCGACCGGACAGGGGCTATTGACGAGCAGTACTTC. The chain employs TRBV28 and TRBJ2-7; 9 nucleotides agree with TRBD1. This CDR3 region has 16 residues. CDR1 and CDR2 from the germline V gene are MDHEN and SYDVKM. The V gene end was trimmed by 5 bases and the J gene end by 5 bases; junction bases not matched to a gene: 13. The whole variable domain, filled in from reference TRBV28 and TRBJ2-7, reads DVKVTQSSRYLVKRTGEKVFLECVQDMDHENMFWYRQDPGLGLRLIYFSYDVKMKEKGDIPEGYSVSREKKERFSLILESASTNQTSMYLCASSPDRTGAIDEQYFGPGTRLTVT.

This clone has just a few counts. The J gene is TRBJ1-2, the V gene TRBV28; D may be TRBD1 (6 bases). V lost 4 bases and J lost 3, with 15 bases in between. CDR3 length: 15 amino acids. The V gene's germline CDR1 is MDHEN and CDR2 SYDVKM. CDR3 sequence (DNA): TGTGCCAGCAGTTCTTATTCGGACAGCTACTATGGCTACACCTTC. As protein: CASSSYSDSYYGYTF.

This chain joins TRBV4-1 and TRBJ2-2; TRBD2 matches 8 bases. Germline-derived CDR1 and CDR2 are MGHRA and YSYEKL. V was pared by 4 bases and J by 2 bases, with 3 bases of the junction left unmatched. CDR3 length: 15 amino acids. The CDR3 sequence: CASSPSGSNTGELFF. CDR3 coding DNA: TGCGCCAGCAGCCCCAGCGGGAGTAACACCGGGGAGCTGTTTTTT.

The V call is TRBV11-1, the J call TRBJ2-1; TRBD2 aligns across 10 bases. The CDR3 contains 16 residues. The J segment lost 4 bases and the V segment lost 4 bases, leaving 7 bases of the junction unmatched. The germline CDR1 and CDR2 sequences are SGHAT and FQDESV (reference sequence). This chain's CDR3 is CASSSRSSGSYNEQFF. In DNA, the CDR3 is TGTGCCAGCAGCTCTCGGTCTAGCGGGAGTTACAATGAGCAGTTCTTC. Full variable domain (missing parts from reference TRBV11-1 and TRBJ2-1): EAEVAQSPRYKITEKSQAVAFWCDPISGHATLYWYRQILGQGPELLVQFQDESVVDDSQLPKDRFSAERLKGVDSTLKIQPAELGDSAMYLCASSSRSSGSYNEQFFGPGTRLTVL.

The genes are TRBV12-5 and TRBJ1-2, with D possibly being TRBD1 (5 bases). Germline V gene sequence: CDR1 LGHNT, CDR2 FRNRAP. Trimming cost V 0 bases and J 2 bases, with 13 bases left between them. The CDR3 consists of 16 residues. The CDR3 coding sequence is TGTGCTAGTGGTTTGGTATCCCAGGGATTAAACTATGGCTACACCTTC. Protein: CASGLVSQGLNYGYTF. The full variable domain, completed using reference TRBV12-5 and TRBJ1-2, is DARVTQTPRHKVTEMGQEVTMRCQPILGHNTVFWYRQTMMQGLELLAYFRNRAPLDDSGMPKDRFSAEMPDATLATLKIQPSEPRDSAVYFCASGLVSQGLNYGYTFGSGTRLTVV.

The chain uses TRBV9 and TRBJ2-4; TRBD1 might be the D (6 bases). The ends were cut back, 3 bases at V and 1 base at J, with 14 bases in the middle. This CDR3 comprises 16 residues. Per the germline V gene, CDR1 is SGDLS and CDR2 is YYNGEE. The CDR3 loop reads CASSAPEGDAKNIQYF. The CDR3 nucleotides are TGTGCCAGCAGCGCCCCTGAGGGGGATGCCAAAAACATTCAGTACTTC.

This clone was counted a few times. This chain joins TRBV19 and TRBJ2-7; D gene unclear. This CDR3 has 15 residues. Germline V gene data show CDR1 as LNHDA and CDR2 as SQIVND (reference sequence). Trimming removed 1 base from V and 0 bases from J, with 10 bases in between. The CDR3 DNA sequence: TGTGCCAGTAGTATAGGGCGGCAGATCTCCTACGAGCAGTACTTC. This encodes CASSIGRQISYEQYF. Full variable domain (missing parts from reference TRBV19 and TRBJ2-7): DGGITQSPKYLFRKEGQNVTLSCEQNLNHDAMYWYRQDPGQGLRLIYYSQIVNDFQKGDIAEGYSVSREKKESFPLTVTSAQKNPTAFYLCASSIGRQISYEQYFGPGTRLTVT.

This clone turned up a few times. The chain has TRBV9 and TRBJ1-2, with D possibly being TRBD1 (5 bases). Trimming left V 3 bases short and J 9 bases short, with 15 bases between. This CDR3 has 13 amino acids. Germline assignment: CDR1 SGDLS and CDR2 YYNGEE. This chain's CDR3 is CASSEGVPNRYTF. Here the CDR3 DNA reads TGTGCCAGCAGCGAAGGGGTTCCGAATCGCTACACCTTC.

This clone was seen more than once but under ten times. The chain carries TRBV4-3 and TRBJ2-7; D not certain. Germline V gives CDR1 LGHNA, CDR2 YSLEER. V was cut by 2 bases and J by 3 bases, with 17 bases left in between. The CDR3 loop spans 16 amino acids. Here the CDR3 reads CASSQFTRPLIYEQYF. The CDR3 DNA sequence: TGCGCCAGCAGCCAATTTACCAGGCCGCTGATCTACGAGCAGTACTTC.

The table lists this clone with a few counts. The sample has other DNA sequences that encode this CDR3 too. The V gene is TRBV7-2, the J gene TRBJ1-1; possible D gene TRBD1, 5 bases. CDR1 and CDR2 (germline): SGHTA, FQGNSA. This CDR3 spans 13 amino acids. Trimming took 3 bases from V and 1 from J, leaving 6 bases between them. CDR3 loop: CASSLQGNTEAFF. The CDR3 DNA sequence: TGTGCCAGCAGCTTGCAGGGGAACACTGAAGCTTTCTTT.

This clone was picked up a small number of times. V usage is TRBV2 and J usage is TRBJ2-3, with 8 bases aligning to TRBD2. V lost 6 bases, J lost 2 bases, and 4 bases stayed unmatched. The germline V gene encodes CDR1 SNHLY and CDR2 FYNNEI. The CDR3 is 14 amino acids. The CDR3 is CASSQTSDTDTQYF. CDR3 coding DNA: TGTGCCAGCAGCCAGACTAGCGACACAGATACGCAGTATTTT.

This chain joins TRBV21-1 and TRBJ1-2. TRBV21-1 is described as a pseudogene. CDR3 length equals 9 residues. Written as DNA, the CDR3 is TGTGCCACGAACTATGGCTACACCTTC. Translating gives CATNYGYTF.

This clone was seen more than once but under ten times. The chain links TRBV5-1 to TRBJ1-2, with TRBD1 identical over 8 bases. Looked up from germline, CDR1 is SGHRS and CDR2 is YFSETQ. V lost 4 bases, J lost 6 bases, and 5 bases stayed unmatched. The CDR3 contains 13 residues. The CDR3 sequence is CASSRQGRDGYTF. CDR3 sequence (DNA): TGCGCCAGCAGCCGACAGGGGAGAGATGGCTACACCTTC.

V gene TRBV18 combines with J gene TRBJ2-7, with D possibly being TRBD2 (5 bases). The CDR3 is 12 residues long. The germline CDR1 and CDR2 sequences are KGHSH and LQKENI. Trimming took off 6 bases at V and 6 bases at J, with 12 bases between the two ends. For the CDR3, the DNA is TGTGCCAGCTCTCAATACAGCGGCGAGCAGTACTTC. It specifies CASSQYSGEQYF.

The genes are TRBV25-1 and TRBJ2-3; D might be TRBD1 (5 bases). Trimming took 8 bases from V and 3 from J, leaving 9 bases between them. The V gene's germline CDR1 is MGHDK and CDR2 SYGVNS. CDR3 size: 12 residues. The CDR3 here is CASGKGTDTQYF. The CDR3 coding sequence is TGTGCCAGCGGGAAGGGGACAGATACGCAGTATTTT.

This clone was observed a handful of times. The genes are TRBV5-1 and TRBJ2-1; 8 nucleotides agree with TRBD2. Germline lookup yields CDR1 SGHRS and CDR2 YFSETQ. The CDR3 contains 15 residues. Unmatched junction bases numbered 4, after V lost 0 bases and J lost 5 bases. The CDR3 loop reads CASSLVSGNHNEQFF. The CDR3 nucleotides read TGCGCCAGCAGCTTGGTTAGCGGGAACCACAATGAGCAGTTCTTC.